Ten or more counts support the clone carrying this TCR beta chain. What it binds is not known. Researchers took RNA transcripts and amplified the TCR beta CDR3 regions from them. The TCR CDR3 first-round RT-PCR relied on the HTBI primer set. TCRdb called the multiplex PCR reads again in MiXCR, with one record for every CDR3 protein. The sample has about 280,000 distinct CDR3 sequences, 20% to 30% seen once; the top ten hold approximately 30%. This sample is part of a study of T cells in Graves' hyperthyroidism and ophthalmopathy. Study-wide context: The blood sample was taken at first diagnosis, before treatment began. Study-wide results and caveats: A model of 13 V-J features distinguished ophthalmopathy from stable hyperthyroidism.

Those patients with uncontrolled infection, other autoimmune disease, pregnancy or lactation were excluded. The V end lost 8 bases, the J end lost 0 bases, and 16 bases lay between the germline ends. The V gene's germline CDR1 is MGHRA and CDR2 YSYEKL. CDR3 size: 15 residues. Sequenced input: blood. The chain combines TRBV4-1 with TRBJ1-1, with D tentatively TRBD1 (6 bases). This TCR derives from a man in his forties with Graves' hyperthyroidism that later progressed to Graves' ophthalmopathy. CDR3 region: CASSRQESLNTEAFF. CDR3 coding DNA: TGCGCCAGCTCGCGACAGGAGTCGCTGAACACTGAAGCTTTCTTT.